What follows is one TCR beta chain and its context. The entry originates in a study of blood T cell repertoires in COVID-19. Germline CDR1 reads KGHSH; CDR2 reads LQKENI. The CDR3 is 15 residues long. V shed 2 bases and J shed 3 bases, with 10 bases lying between them. The assay was immunoSEQ multiplex PCR, and TCRdb's table has in-frame clones only and misses some. The table includes approximately 130,000 clones, 75% to 85% detected once. This sequence was found in an older man with acute or convalescent COVID-19. This sequence joins TRBV18 and TRBJ1-4; D perhaps matches TRBD1 (5 bases). The sample consisted of peripheral blood. This chain's CDR3 is CASSPVGAPNEKLFF. The CDR3 region has the DNA TGTGCCAGCTCACCAGTTGGGGCACCTAATGAAAAACTGTTTTTT.